This entry lists 21 T cell receptor beta chains sequenced from one sample in a study of blood T cell repertoires in COVID-19 (dated by TCRdb to the early 2020s). The library was generated by the immunoSEQ multiplex PCR assay. TCRdb carries this immuneACCESS record with in-frame sequences only. Its versions omit some clonotypes, under half of them owing to an unresolved V gene in the studies checked, with the rest unexplained. Within this sample are approximately 300,000 clones, with around 85% of them counted one time only. The ten largest make up 4% to 4.5% of the sample. The sample comprised PBMCs or T cells enriched from blood (not recorded which). Receptor source: a young woman who had recovered from COVID-19.

This clone was detected only once. CDR3 sequence reads: CASSVSTSYEQYF. CDR3 bases: TGCGCCAGCAGTGTCTCGACTTCCTACGAGCAGTACTTC. The chain recombines TRBV10-1 with TRBJ2-7; D gene uncertain. Trimming removed 4 bases at V and 1 base at J, with 8 bases between. This CDR3 comprises 13 residues. Germline V lookup: CDR1 WNHNN, CDR2 SYGVQD (reference sequence).

The chain links TRBV28 to TRBJ1-2; D might be TRBD1 (6 bases). This CDR3 is 16 amino acids long. The ends were cut back, 3 bases at V and 4 bases at J, with 18 bases in the middle. The germline gives CDR1 MDHEN, CDR2 SYDVKM. CDR3: CASSFKRGTVSYGYTF. The CDR3 DNA follows: TGTGCCAGCAGTTTTAAGAGGGGGACGGTCTCCTATGGCTACACCTTC.

The chain is built from TRBV10-3 and TRBJ1-2; TRBD1 matches 10 bases. The CDR3 is 16 amino acids. Germline V gene sequence: CDR1 ENHRY, CDR2 SYGVKD. The V and J ends lost 1 base and 8 bases, in that order; junction bases with no gene match: 10. In DNA form, the CDR3 reads TGTGCCATCAGTGAGTATATGACAGGGGGCGCGTACGGCTACACCTTC. Protein product: CAISEYMTGGAYGYTF.

In this sample, this clone turned up once. This chain uses TRBV9 with TRBJ2-3, with 7 nucleotides matching TRBD1. This CDR3 is 14 amino acids long. The trim removed 2 bases at V and 3 bases at J, leaving 3 bases unmatched. Germline V gives CDR1 SGDLS, CDR2 YYNGEE. The DNA of the CDR3 is TGTGCCAGCAGCGTGGGACAGCTAACAGATACGCAGTATTTT. Amino acids: CASSVGQLTDTQYF.

The chain has TRBV28 and TRBJ2-4; perhaps TRBD2 as D (6 bases). Germline assignment: CDR1 MDHEN and CDR2 SYDVKM. The ends were cut back, 3 bases at V and 7 bases at J, with 7 bases in the middle. There are 12 residues in the CDR3. The chain's CDR3 is CASSLGGNIQYF. CDR3 sequence (DNA): TGTGCCAGCAGTTTGGGGGGTAACATTCAGTACTTC.

The chain combines TRBV5-5 with TRBJ2-5, with a tentative D call TRBD2 (5 bases). Germline V lookup: CDR1 SGHKS, CDR2 YYEKEE (reference sequence). This CDR3 comprises 14 residues. V was shortened by 4 bases and J by 5 bases, with 15 bases between the two germline ends. The CDR3 protein is CASSAPRGRETQYF. The CDR3 DNA reads TGTGCCAGCAGCGCACCACGGGGTCGGGAGACCCAGTACTTC.

V and J are TRBV2 and TRBJ2-3, with D unresolved. This CDR3 is built from 11 residues. The V end was cut by 8 bases, the J end by 5 bases, with 8 bases between. Germline CDR1 and CDR2: SNHLY and FYNNEI. For the CDR3, the DNA is TGTGCCAGCCAAGCTATAGATACGCAGTATTTT. Translated: CASQAIDTQYF.

This clone was detected a few times. This sequence joins TRBV7-6 and TRBJ1-2, with 8 bases fitting TRBD1. Germline assignment: CDR1 SGHVS and CDR2 FNYEAQ. The trim removed 5 bases at V and 5 bases at J, leaving 10 bases unmatched. This CDR3 contains 15 residues. CDR3 DNA sequence: TGTGCCAGCAGCGATCGACAGGGGTACGGGTATGGCTACACCTTC. This codes for CASSDRQGYGYGYTF.

This clone was observed a handful of times. This sequence joins TRBV19 and TRBJ1-3; D perhaps matches TRBD1 (6 bases). CDR3 length equals 13 residues. Germline CDR1 reads LNHDA; CDR2 reads SQIVND (reference sequence). The germline V and J ends were trimmed by 8 bases and 4 bases, with 12 bases remaining between them. The CDR3 loop is CASADRLGNTIYF. As DNA, the CDR3 is TGTGCCAGTGCAGACAGGCTCGGAAACACCATATATTTT. Variable domain in full (rest from reference TRBV19 and TRBJ1-3): DGGITQSPKYLFRKEGQNVTLSCEQNLNHDAMYWYRQDPGQGLRLIYYSQIVNDFQKGDIAEGYSVSREKKESFPLTVTSAQKNPTAFYLCASADRLGNTIYFGEGSWLTVV.

The gene calls are TRBV10-3 and TRBJ1-1; D call uncertain. The CDR3 length is 12 residues. In germline, CDR1 is ENHRY, CDR2 SYGVKD. V was cut by 2 bases and J by 7 bases, with 8 bases left in between. In nucleotides, the CDR3 is TGTGCCATCAGTGAGGTTTCCAGTGAAGCTTTCTTT. Its protein product is CAISEVSSEAFF.

The rearrangement links TRBV30 to TRBJ2-7; 12 nucleotides agree with TRBD1. Looked up from germline, CDR1 is GTSNPN and CDR2 is SVGIG (reference sequence). J gave up 7 bases and V 0 bases, and 7 bases lay outside the gene matches. The CDR3 is made up of 15 amino acids. The CDR3 loop is CAWSVRDRGRWEQYF. In DNA form, the CDR3 reads TGTGCCTGGAGTGTAAGGGACAGGGGGCGCTGGGAGCAGTACTTC.

The genes are TRBV19 and TRBJ2-1, with 11 bases lining up with TRBD2. Germline assignment: CDR1 LNHDA and CDR2 SQIVND (reference sequence). This CDR3 is built from 14 residues. The junction had 6 bases not matched to a gene; V was cut back by 10 bases and J by 4 bases. CDR3 sequence: CATDSGRAYNEQFF. CDR3 nucleotides: TGTGCCACCGATAGCGGGAGGGCGTACAATGAGCAGTTCTTC.

This chain links TRBV15 with TRBJ1-5; 8 bases match TRBD1. CDR1 and CDR2 (germline): LNHNV, YYDKDF (reference sequence). With V trimmed by 3 bases and J by 4 bases, 5 bases remained unmatched. CDR3 size: 15 residues. As DNA, the CDR3 is TGTGCCACCAGCAGGGACCGACAGGGGAATCAGCCCCAGCATTTT. Amino acids: CATSRDRQGNQPQHF. Variable domain in full (rest from reference TRBV15 and TRBJ1-5): DAMVIQNPRYQVTQFGKPVTLSCSQTLNHNVMYWYQQKSSQAPKLLFHYYDKDFNNEADTPDNFQSRRPNTSFCFLDIRSPGLGDTAMYLCATSRDRQGNQPQHFGDGTRLSIL.

The chain combines TRBV6-5 with TRBJ1-4; 8 bases agree with TRBD1. The CDR3 totals 15 residues. The germline V gene has CDR1 MNHEY and CDR2 SVGAGI. Unmatched junction bases numbered 4, after V lost 2 bases and J lost 5 bases. The CDR3 reads CASSYRDRPNEKLFF. As DNA, the CDR3 is TGTGCCAGCAGTTACCGGGACAGGCCGAATGAAAAACTGTTTTTT.

This chain joins TRBV27 and TRBJ2-1; tentative D call: TRBD1 (6 bases). Germline V lookup: CDR1 MNHEY, CDR2 SMNVEV (reference sequence). The CDR3 sequence is 15 residues long. V gave up 2 bases and J gave up 0 bases, with 8 bases separating them. The CDR3 DNA sequence: TGTGCCAGCAGTTTAAGGGGGTCCTCCTACAATGAGCAGTTCTTC. Translated: CASSLRGSSYNEQFF.

V usage is TRBV18 and J usage is TRBJ1-1; no firm D call. V shed 4 bases and J shed 1 base, with 13 bases lying between them. Germline assignment: CDR1 KGHSH and CDR2 LQKENI. CDR3 length: 15 amino acids. The CDR3 region has the DNA TGTGCCAGCTCACTCATAGATACGGGGAACACTGAAGCTTTCTTT. It yields the protein CASSLIDTGNTEAFF.

The gene calls are TRBV18 and TRBJ1-5; D unresolved. Trimming pared 2 bases from V and 3 bases from J, leaving 14 bases between. Germline assignment: CDR1 KGHSH and CDR2 LQKENI. The CDR3 sequence is 16 residues long. The CDR3 protein is CASSPSGGSPNQPQHF. CDR3 bases: TGTGCCAGCTCACCATCGGGAGGGTCACCCAATCAGCCCCAGCATTTT.

The rearrangement uses TRBV12-5 and TRBJ2-5; TRBD2 matches 11 bases. The CDR3 runs to 17 residues. V was clipped by 0 bases and J by 2 bases; unmatched bases: 5. The germline V gene has CDR1 LGHNT and CDR2 FRNRAP. This chain's CDR3 is CASGLVASGGIQETQYF. Written as DNA, the CDR3 is TGTGCTAGTGGTTTGGTAGCTAGCGGGGGGATTCAAGAGACCCAGTACTTC.

V usage is TRBV6-1 and J usage is TRBJ2-2, with 11 bases that match TRBD2. The CDR3 extends over 17 amino acids. Germline CDR1 and CDR2: MNHNS and SASEGT. The trim removed 4 bases at V and 5 bases at J, leaving 9 bases unmatched. CDR3 loop: CASSVRLAGFSTGELFF. The DNA of the CDR3 is TGTGCCAGCAGTGTTAGACTAGCGGGGTTCTCTACCGGGGAGCTGTTTTTT.

The V gene is TRBV11-2, the J gene TRBJ1-2; the match to TRBD1 covers 7 bases. V lost 5 bases to trimming and J lost 2 bases; unmatched junction nucleotides: 2. CDR3 length: 13 residues. Germline assignment: CDR1 SGHAT and CDR2 FQNNGV. Here the CDR3 DNA reads TGTGCCAGCAGCCGGGGACAGAACTATGGCTACACCTTC. It yields the protein CASSRGQNYGYTF.

In this sample, this clone turned up a few times. Additional DNA sequences in this sample encode the identical CDR3. The chain uses TRBV9 and TRBJ1-2; the D gene is possibly TRBD1 (5 bases). V lost 2 bases to trimming and J lost 3 bases, with 8 bases between them. Germline V gene data show CDR1 as SGDLS and CDR2 as YYNGEE. The CDR3 spans 13 residues. DNA for the CDR3: TGTGCCAGCAGCGTGGGGGGAGACTATGGCTACACCTTC. Its protein is CASSVGGDYGYTF.